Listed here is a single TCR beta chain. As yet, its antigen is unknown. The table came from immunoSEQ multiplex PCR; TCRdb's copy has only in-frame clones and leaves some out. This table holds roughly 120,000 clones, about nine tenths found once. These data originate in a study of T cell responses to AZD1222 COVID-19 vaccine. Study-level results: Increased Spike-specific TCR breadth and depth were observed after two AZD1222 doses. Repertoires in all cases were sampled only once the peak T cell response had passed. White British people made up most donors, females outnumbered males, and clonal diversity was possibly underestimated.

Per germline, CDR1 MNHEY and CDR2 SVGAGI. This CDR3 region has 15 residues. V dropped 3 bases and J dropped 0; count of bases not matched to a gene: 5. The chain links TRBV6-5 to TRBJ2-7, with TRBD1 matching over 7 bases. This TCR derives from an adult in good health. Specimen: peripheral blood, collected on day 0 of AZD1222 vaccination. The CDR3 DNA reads TGTGCCAGCAGTTATTCCGAGGGGGCCTCCTACGAGCAGTACTTC. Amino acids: CASSYSEGASYEQYF.